This TCR beta chain emerged from a study of control samples from healthy donors and cancer patients. This clone has a single count. The table came from immunoSEQ multiplex PCR; TCRdb's copy has only in-frame clones and leaves some out. The profile shows 15,000 to 20,000 clones, around 90% of them singletons. The length of the CDR3 is 11 residues. CDR1 is SEHNR and CDR2 is FQNEAQ in the germline V gene (reference sequence). V lost 3 bases and J 8 bases, leaving 5 bases between the germline ends. This clonotype was obtained from a man in his sixties with head and neck cancer. This sequence joins TRBV7-9 and TRBJ1-5; D ambiguous. Sequenced: PBMCs. The CDR3 DNA follows: TGTGCCAGCAGCTTGACCAAGCCCCAGCATTTT. It translates to CASSLTKPQHF.